One and the same sample provided the 5 T cell receptor beta chains below, sequenced in a study of shared clonotypes between healthy human individuals (dated by TCRdb to 2020 to 2021). The library was built by means of the immunoSEQ multiplex PCR assay. What TCRdb holds here is the immuneACCESS table cut down to in-frame rearrangements. Part of the clones is not present; checked against another copy, under half of the missing clones reflect an unresolved V gene, and the others are unexplained. For this sample the table gives about 600,000 clones, of which 95% to 98% were detected only once. The top ten constitute 0.055% to 0.07% of the sample. The sample was naive CD4+ T cells sorted from blood. What this sample's cell subset or site label stands for: CD45RA+ positively selected. The receptors stem from a woman in her thirties in good health.

This chain connects TRBV28 to TRBJ2-7; possible D gene TRBD2, 6 bases. CDR3 size: 12 residues. In germline, CDR1 is MDHEN, CDR2 SYDVKM. V lost 7 bases and J 7 bases, leaving 14 bases between the germline ends. The CDR3 reads CASKEGLGEQYF. The DNA for the CDR3 is TGTGCCAGCAAGGAGGGTCTGGGTGAGCAGTACTTC.

The rearrangement joins TRBV6-1 to TRBJ1-5; tentatively, D is TRBD1 (5 bases). CDR3 size: 15 residues. CDR1 and CDR2 from the germline V gene are MNHNS and SASEGT. The V and J ends lost 7 bases and 3 bases respectively, with 16 bases between them. The DNA for the CDR3 is TGTGCCAGCACAAAGAAAACAGGACCCAATCAGCCCCAGCATTTT. It is translated as CASTKKTGPNQPQHF.

The chain combines TRBV28 with TRBJ2-2, with D uncertain. The V end was cut by 8 bases, the J end by 3 bases, with 13 bases between. The CDR3 spans 14 residues. The germline CDR1 and CDR2 sequences are MDHEN and SYDVKM. CDR3 bases: TGTGCCAGCGGTACGGGCGAGGACACCGGGGAGCTGTTTTTT. Protein product: CASGTGEDTGELFF.

The chain has TRBV2 and TRBJ2-7; tentative D call: TRBD2 (5 bases). Per the germline V gene, CDR1 is SNHLY and CDR2 is FYNNEI. The CDR3 has 14 residues. Trimming left V 3 bases short and J 0 bases short, with 9 bases between. This CDR3 is CASSEWRSSYEQYF. In DNA, the CDR3 is TGTGCCAGCAGTGAGTGGAGGAGCTCCTACGAGCAGTACTTC.

The V gene is TRBV6-5, the J gene TRBJ2-1; 11 positions match TRBD1. Looked up from germline, CDR1 is MNHEY and CDR2 is SVGAGI. This CDR3 has 15 amino acids. With 5 bases clipped from V and 2 bases from J, the junction kept 2 bases outside the gene matches. The CDR3 DNA sequence: TGTGCCAGCAGTGGGGACAGGGGGACCTACAATGAGCAGTTCTTC. Translation gives CASSGDRGTYNEQFF.